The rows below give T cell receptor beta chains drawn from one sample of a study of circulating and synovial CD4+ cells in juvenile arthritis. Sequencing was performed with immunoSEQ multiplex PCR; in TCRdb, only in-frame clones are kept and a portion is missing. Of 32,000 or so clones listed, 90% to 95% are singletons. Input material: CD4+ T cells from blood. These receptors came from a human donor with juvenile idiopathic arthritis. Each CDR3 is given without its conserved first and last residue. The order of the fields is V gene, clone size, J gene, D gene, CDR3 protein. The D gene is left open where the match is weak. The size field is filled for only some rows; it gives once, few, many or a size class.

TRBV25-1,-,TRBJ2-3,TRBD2,ASSGPSGGTDTQY
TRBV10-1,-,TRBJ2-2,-,ASSYSGGELF
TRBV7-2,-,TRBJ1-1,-,ASSLTGGGTEAF
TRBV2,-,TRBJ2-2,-,ASRAGGELF
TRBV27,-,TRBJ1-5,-,ASSLFSRLNQPQH
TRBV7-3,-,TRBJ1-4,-,ASSLGVNEKLF
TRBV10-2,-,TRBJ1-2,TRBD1,ASSEFRGPANYGYT
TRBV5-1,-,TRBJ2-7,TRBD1,ASSRGQGYYEQY
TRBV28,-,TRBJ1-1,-,ASRSSRDTEAF
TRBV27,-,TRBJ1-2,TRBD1,ASSRDPGQGLNGYT
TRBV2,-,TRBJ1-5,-,ASSGERGAGQPQH
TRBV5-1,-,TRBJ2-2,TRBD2,ASSPLPSGVTGELF
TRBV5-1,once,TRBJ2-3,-,ASSLASVGSDTQY
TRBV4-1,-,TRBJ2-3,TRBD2,ASSQDGGLDWDTQY
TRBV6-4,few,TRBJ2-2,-,ASSDSSGGGELF
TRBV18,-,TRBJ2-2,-,ASSPFQGQNTGELF
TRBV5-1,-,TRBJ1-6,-,ASSAQNADNSPLH
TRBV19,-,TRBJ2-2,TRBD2,ASRPGLAGTRNGELF
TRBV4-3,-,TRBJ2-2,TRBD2,ASSPGGGIAGELF
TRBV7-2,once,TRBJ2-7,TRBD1,ASSPSQGARYEQY
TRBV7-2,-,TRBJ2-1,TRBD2,ASSRLLGGGEQF
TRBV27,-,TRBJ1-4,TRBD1,ASSLQGVANEKLF
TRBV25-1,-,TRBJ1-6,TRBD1,ASSEYRAGGNSPLH
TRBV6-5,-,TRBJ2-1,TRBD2,ASSQLAGQNEQF
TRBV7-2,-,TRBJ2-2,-,ASSFTTNTGELF